This TCR beta chain was captured in a study of cytomegalovirus exposure and HLA in healthy donors. Study-level points and caveats: A link between a missense DCLRE1C variant and TCR beta V- and J-gene trimming emerged from a later analysis. Researchers reported from a later analysis that most CMV-associated TCR beta chains appeared HLA-restricted. Confirmation in vitro established that a few CMV-associated chains were specific for CMV antigens.

As regards this clone: Its antigen is unidentified.

PCR involved 60 Vbeta and 13 Jbeta primers. Assay: immunoSEQ multiplex PCR; the TCRdb copy retains only in-frame clones and omits some. Here the sample spans approximately 72,000 clones, roughly 86% being singletons. Trimming took 6 bases from V and 1 from J, leaving 10 bases between them. Germline CDR1 and CDR2: MDHEN and SYDVKM. This CDR3 region has 13 residues. The TCR originated in a man aged 18 to 30 in good health and CMV-seronegative. Sequencing used PBMCs. The V gene is TRBV28, the J gene TRBJ2-7; D possibly corresponds to TRBD1 (5 bases). The CDR3 is CASSFQGSYEQYF. The DNA of the CDR3 is TGTGCCAGCAGCTTTCAGGGATCCTACGAGCAGTACTTC.